Presented here are 9 T cell receptor beta chains from one specimen sequenced in a study of blood T cell repertoires in COVID-19. The table came from immunoSEQ multiplex PCR; TCRdb's copy has only in-frame clones and leaves some out. The table has about 310,000 clones, about nine tenths seen once. Sequencing used PBMCs or T cells enriched from blood (not recorded which). These receptors came from a woman in her thirties or forties who had recovered from COVID-19.

The chain carries TRBV27 and TRBJ1-1; D possibly corresponds to TRBD1 (6 bases). This CDR3 has 14 amino acids. V was trimmed by 3 bases and J by 1 base, leaving 9 bases between them. Germline V gives CDR1 MNHEY, CDR2 SMNVEV (reference sequence). CDR3 sequence: CASSLGGPNTEAFF. DNA of the CDR3: TGTGCCAGCAGTTTGGGGGGGCCGAACACTGAAGCTTTCTTT.

The chain is built from TRBV24-1 and TRBJ2-1, with 9 bases that match TRBD1. This CDR3 comprises 17 residues. The V gene's germline CDR1 is KGHDR and CDR2 SFDVKD. Unmatched junction bases numbered 8, after V lost 4 bases and J lost 2 bases. The CDR3, as DNA: TGTGCCACCAGTGACCTCACAGGGGGCTCTACCTACAATGAGCAGTTCTTC. Amino acid sequence: CATSDLTGGSTYNEQFF.

The chain joins TRBV3-1 (or the pseudogene TRBV3-2) to TRBJ2-1; no definite D call. The CDR3 is 17 residues long. CDR1 and CDR2 from the germline V gene are LGHDT and YNNKEL (reference sequence). Trimming shortened V by 1 base and J by 0 bases, and 13 bases separated the two germline ends. This CDR3 reads CASSQVFKSSSYNEQFF. DNA of the CDR3: TGTGCCAGCAGCCAAGTTTTTAAGTCGAGCTCCTACAATGAGCAGTTCTTC.

The chain links TRBV29-1 to TRBJ1-1, with D possibly being TRBD1 (6 bases). CDR1 is SQVTM and CDR2 is ANQGSEA in the germline V gene. The ends were cut back, 2 bases at V and 10 bases at J, with 17 bases in the middle. The CDR3 has 13 amino acids. The DNA of the CDR3 is TGCAGCGTTGAAATTGACAGGTGGGGGGGAGCTTTCTTT. Its translation is CSVEIDRWGGAFF.

V gene TRBV2 combines with J gene TRBJ1-5; D is ambiguous. The CDR3 contains 15 residues. Germline CDR1 and CDR2: SNHLY and FYNNEI. V lost 1 base and J lost 2, with 9 bases in between. DNA of the CDR3: TGTGCCAGCAGTGAAGGGGGAGGCGGCAATCAGCCCCAGCATTTT. Its translation: CASSEGGGGNQPQHF.

J is TRBJ2-3 and V is TRBV25-1; D uncertain. Germline V lookup: CDR1 MGHDK, CDR2 SYGVNS. The germline V and J ends were trimmed by 4 bases and 7 bases, with 9 bases remaining between them. The CDR3 runs 12 residues. The CDR3 reads CASSVERHTQYF. The CDR3 nucleotides are TGTGCCAGCAGTGTGGAGAGGCATACGCAGTATTTT.

The rearrangement joins TRBV5-4 to TRBJ2-1, with unresolved D. V was clipped by 0 bases and J by 5 bases, with 6 bases between them. This CDR3 contains 13 residues. Per the germline V gene, CDR1 is SGHNT and CDR2 is YYREEE (reference sequence). In DNA, the CDR3 is TGTGCCAGCAGCTTGGCTTTAGACAATGAGCAGTTCTTC. It yields the protein CASSLALDNEQFF.

The rearrangement uses TRBV11-2 and TRBJ2-7, with TRBD2 matching 8 bases. CDR1 and CDR2 (germline): SGHAT, FQNNGV. CDR3 length: 15 amino acids. V shed 7 bases and J 1 base; nucleotides not matched to a gene: 9. The CDR3 DNA reads as TGTGCCAGCACCCCCCCGTCTAGCGGGTCCTACGAGCAGTACTTC. Protein sequence: CASTPPSSGSYEQYF.

The chain employs TRBV18 and TRBJ1-6; D might be TRBD1 (6 bases). The V and J ends lost 4 bases and 7 bases respectively, with 17 bases between them. Germline CDR1 reads KGHSH; CDR2 reads LQKENI. The CDR3 length is 16 residues. The CDR3 region is CASSRYKGGGNSPLHF. The CDR3 DNA sequence: TGTGCCAGCTCACGCTACAAGGGAGGGGGAAATTCACCCCTCCACTTT.